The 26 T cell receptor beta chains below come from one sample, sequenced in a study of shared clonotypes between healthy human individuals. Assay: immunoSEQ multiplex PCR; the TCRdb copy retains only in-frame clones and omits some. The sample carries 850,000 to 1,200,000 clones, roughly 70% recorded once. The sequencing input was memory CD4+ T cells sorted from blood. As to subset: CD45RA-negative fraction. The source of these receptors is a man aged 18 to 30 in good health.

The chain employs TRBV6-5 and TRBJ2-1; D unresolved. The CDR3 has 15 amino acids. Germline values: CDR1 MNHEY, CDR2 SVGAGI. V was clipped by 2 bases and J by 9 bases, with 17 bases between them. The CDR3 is CASSYRAELSREQFF. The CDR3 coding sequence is TGTGCCAGCAGTTACCGGGCCGAACTCAGTCGTGAGCAGTTCTTC.

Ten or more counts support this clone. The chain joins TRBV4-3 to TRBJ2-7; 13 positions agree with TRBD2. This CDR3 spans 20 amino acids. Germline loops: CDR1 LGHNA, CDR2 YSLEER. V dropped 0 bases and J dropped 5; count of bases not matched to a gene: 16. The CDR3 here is CASSQDLVTSGRAAPDEQYF. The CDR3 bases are TGCGCCAGCAGCCAAGATCTGGTAACTAGCGGGAGGGCTGCTCCGGACGAGCAGTACTTC.

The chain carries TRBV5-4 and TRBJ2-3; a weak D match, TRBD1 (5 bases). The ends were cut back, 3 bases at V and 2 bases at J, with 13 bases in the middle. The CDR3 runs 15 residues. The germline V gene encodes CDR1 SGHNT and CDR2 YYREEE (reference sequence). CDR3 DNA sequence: TGTGCCAGCAGCTATACAGGTTTGCACACAGATACGCAGTATTTT. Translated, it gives CASSYTGLHTDTQYF.

Here the CDR3 DNA reads TGTGCCAGCAGCCAAGAGGTCGGGACTAGCGGAAGCACAGATACGCAGTATTTT. Its protein product is CASSQEVGTSGSTDTQYF. The V and J genes are TRBV4-2 and TRBJ2-3; 11 bases agree with TRBD2. With 0 bases clipped from V and 0 bases from J, the junction kept 5 bases outside the gene matches. CDR1 and CDR2 (germline): LGHNA, YNFKEQ. The CDR3 extends over 18 amino acids.

CDR3 coding DNA: TGTGCCAGCAGCTTAATTTCGGGACAGGGCGCAGGTGGCTACACCTTC. This codes for CASSLISGQGAGGYTF. The chain has TRBV7-2 and TRBJ1-2; TRBD1 matches at 9 bases. The V and J ends lost 2 bases and 7 bases, in that order; junction bases with no gene match: 11. This CDR3 region has 16 residues. Germline lookup yields CDR1 SGHTA and CDR2 FQGNSA.

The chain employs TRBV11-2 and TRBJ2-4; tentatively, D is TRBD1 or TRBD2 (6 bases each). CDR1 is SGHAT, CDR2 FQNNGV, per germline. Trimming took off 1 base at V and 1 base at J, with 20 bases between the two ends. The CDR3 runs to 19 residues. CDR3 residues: CASSLVGRGGDRAKNIQYF. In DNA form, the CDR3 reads TGTGCCAGCAGCTTAGTGGGCAGGGGAGGTGATCGGGCCAAAAACATTCAGTACTTC. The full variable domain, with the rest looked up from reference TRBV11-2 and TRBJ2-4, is EAGVAQSPRYKIIEKRQSVAFWCNPISGHATLYWYQQILGQGPKLLIQFQNNGVVDDSQLPKDRFSAERLKGVDSTLKIQPAKLEDSAVYLCASSLVGRGGDRAKNIQYFGAGTRLSVL.

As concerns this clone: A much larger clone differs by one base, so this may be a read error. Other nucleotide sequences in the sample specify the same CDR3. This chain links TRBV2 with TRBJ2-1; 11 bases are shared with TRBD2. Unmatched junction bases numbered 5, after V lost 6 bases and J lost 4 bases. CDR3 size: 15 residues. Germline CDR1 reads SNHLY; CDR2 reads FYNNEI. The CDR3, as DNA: TGTGCCAGCAGGGGAACTAGCGGGAGTTACAATGAGCAGTTCTTC. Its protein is CASRGTSGSYNEQFF.

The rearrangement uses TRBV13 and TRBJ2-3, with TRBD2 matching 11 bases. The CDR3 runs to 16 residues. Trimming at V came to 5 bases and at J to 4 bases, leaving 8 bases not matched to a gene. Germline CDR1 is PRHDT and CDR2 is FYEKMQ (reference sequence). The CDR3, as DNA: TGTGCCAGCAGCACGGGACTAGCGGAATATCCAGATACGCAGTATTTT. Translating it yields CASSTGLAEYPDTQYF.

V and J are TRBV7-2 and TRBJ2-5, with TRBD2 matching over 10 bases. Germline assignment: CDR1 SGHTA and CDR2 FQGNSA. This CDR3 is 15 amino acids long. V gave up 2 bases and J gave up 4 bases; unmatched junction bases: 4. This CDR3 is CASSLPPSGRETQYF. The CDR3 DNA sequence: TGTGCCAGCAGCTTACCCCCTAGCGGGAGAGAGACCCAGTACTTC.

The CDR3 nucleotides read TGTGCCAGCAGTCCTACTAGCGGGAGATACGAGCAGTACTTC. Translation gives CASSPTSGRYEQYF. The V gene is TRBV6-5, the J gene TRBJ2-7, with 11 bases fitting TRBD2. Germline CDR1 and CDR2: MNHEY and SVGAGI. The CDR3 runs to 14 residues. V lost 5 bases, J lost 4 bases, and 4 bases stayed unmatched.

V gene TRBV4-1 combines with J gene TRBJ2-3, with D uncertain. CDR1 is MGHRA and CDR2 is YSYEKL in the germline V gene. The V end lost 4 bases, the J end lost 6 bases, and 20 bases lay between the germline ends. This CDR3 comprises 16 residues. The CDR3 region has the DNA TGCGCCAGCAGCCTTGGTGGCGCAGCAAGACGGGATACGCAGTATTTT. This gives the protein CASSLGGAARRDTQYF.

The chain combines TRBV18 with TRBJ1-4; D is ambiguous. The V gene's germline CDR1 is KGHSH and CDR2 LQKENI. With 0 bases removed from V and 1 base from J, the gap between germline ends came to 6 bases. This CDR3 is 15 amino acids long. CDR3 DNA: TGTGCCAGCTCACCACCACCACAAACTAATGAAAAACTGTTTTTT. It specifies CASSPPPQTNEKLFF. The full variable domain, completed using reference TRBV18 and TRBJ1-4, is NAGVMQNPRHLVRRRGQEARLRCSPMKGHSHVYWYRQLPEEGLKFMVYLQKENIIDESGMPKERFSAEFPKEGPSILRIQQVVRGDSAAYFCASSPPPQTNEKLFFGSGTQLSVL.

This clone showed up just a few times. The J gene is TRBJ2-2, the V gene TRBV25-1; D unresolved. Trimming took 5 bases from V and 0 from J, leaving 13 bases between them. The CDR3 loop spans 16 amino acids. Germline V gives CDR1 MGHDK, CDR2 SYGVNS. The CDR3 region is CASSFSGRTNTGELFF. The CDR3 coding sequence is TGTGCCAGCAGTTTCTCCGGACGTACGAACACCGGGGAGCTGTTTTTT.

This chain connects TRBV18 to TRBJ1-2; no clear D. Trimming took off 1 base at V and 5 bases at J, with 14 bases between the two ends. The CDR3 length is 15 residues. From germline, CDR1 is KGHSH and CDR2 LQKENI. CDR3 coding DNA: TGTGCCAGCTCACCACTTATGGTATGTGCGTATGGCTACACCTTC. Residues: CASSPLMVCAYGYTF. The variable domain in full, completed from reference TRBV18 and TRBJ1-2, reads NAGVMQNPRHLVRRRGQEARLRCSPMKGHSHVYWYRQLPEEGLKFMVYLQKENIIDESGMPKERFSAEFPKEGPSILRIQQVVRGDSAAYFCASSPLMVCAYGYTFGSGTRLTVV.

The DNA for the CDR3 is TGTGCCAGCAGTCAGACAGGGGGGAAAGCTTTCTTT. Translation gives CASSQTGGKAFF. The gene calls are TRBV6-5 and TRBJ1-1; 9 nucleotides match TRBD1. CDR3 length: 12 amino acids. V trimming: 5 bases; J trimming: 9 bases; junction bases outside the gene matches: 4. CDR1 MNHEY and CDR2 SVGAGI come from the germline V gene.

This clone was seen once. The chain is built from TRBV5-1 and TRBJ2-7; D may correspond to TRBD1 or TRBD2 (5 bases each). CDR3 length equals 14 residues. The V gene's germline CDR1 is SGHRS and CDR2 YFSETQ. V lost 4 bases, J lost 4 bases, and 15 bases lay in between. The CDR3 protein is CASSPGTPPYEQYF. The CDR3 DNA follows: TGCGCCAGCAGCCCCGGGACCCCTCCGTACGAGCAGTACTTC.

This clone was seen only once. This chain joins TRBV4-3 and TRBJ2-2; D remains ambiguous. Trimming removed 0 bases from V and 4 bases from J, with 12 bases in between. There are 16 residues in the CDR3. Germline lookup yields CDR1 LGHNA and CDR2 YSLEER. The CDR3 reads CASSQETWLLTGELFF. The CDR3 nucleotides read TGCGCCAGCAGCCAAGAGACCTGGCTCCTCACCGGGGAGCTGTTTTTT.

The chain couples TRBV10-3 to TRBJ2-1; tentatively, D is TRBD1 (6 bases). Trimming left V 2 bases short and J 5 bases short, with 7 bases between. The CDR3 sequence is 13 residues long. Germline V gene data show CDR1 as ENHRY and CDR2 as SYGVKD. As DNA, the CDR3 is TGTGCCATCAGTGAGAACAGGGACAATGAGCAGTTCTTC. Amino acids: CAISENRDNEQFF.

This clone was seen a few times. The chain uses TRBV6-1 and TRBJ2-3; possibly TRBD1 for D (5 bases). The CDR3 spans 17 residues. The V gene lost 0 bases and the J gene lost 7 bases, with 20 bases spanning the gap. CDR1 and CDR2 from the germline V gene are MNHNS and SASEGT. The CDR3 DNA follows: TGTGCCAGCAGTGAAGCTTATCCAGGGTCCCTTTGGAATACGCAGTATTTT. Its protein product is CASSEAYPGSLWNTQYF.

In DNA form, the CDR3 reads TGTGCCAGCAGCTCGGACAGAGATAACTACGAGCAGTACTTC. It yields the protein CASSSDRDNYEQYF. The rearrangement uses TRBV7-9 and TRBJ2-7; weak D call: TRBD1 (6 bases). V lost 4 bases, J lost 3 bases, and 13 bases lay in between. The CDR3 spans 14 residues. Germline assignment: CDR1 SEHNR and CDR2 FQNEAQ (reference sequence).

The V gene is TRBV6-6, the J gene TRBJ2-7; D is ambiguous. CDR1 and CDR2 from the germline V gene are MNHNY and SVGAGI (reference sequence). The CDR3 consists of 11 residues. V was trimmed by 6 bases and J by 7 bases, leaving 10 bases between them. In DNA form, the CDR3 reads TGTGCCAGCAGGTCCACGGAAGAGCAGTACTTC. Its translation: CASRSTEEQYF.

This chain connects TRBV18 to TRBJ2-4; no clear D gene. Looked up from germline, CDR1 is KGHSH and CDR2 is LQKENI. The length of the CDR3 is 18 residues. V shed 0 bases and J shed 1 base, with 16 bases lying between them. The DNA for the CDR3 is TGTGCCAGCTCACCACCCGGCTTCACTATTTATGCCAAAAACATTCAGTACTTC. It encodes CASSPPGFTIYAKNIQYF.

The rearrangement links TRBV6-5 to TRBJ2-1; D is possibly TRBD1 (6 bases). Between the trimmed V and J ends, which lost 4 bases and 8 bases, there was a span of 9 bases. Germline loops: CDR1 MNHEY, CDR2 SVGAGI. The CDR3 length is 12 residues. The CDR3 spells CASSFRGDEQFF. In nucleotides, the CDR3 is TGTGCCAGCAGTTTCAGGGGTGATGAGCAGTTCTTC.

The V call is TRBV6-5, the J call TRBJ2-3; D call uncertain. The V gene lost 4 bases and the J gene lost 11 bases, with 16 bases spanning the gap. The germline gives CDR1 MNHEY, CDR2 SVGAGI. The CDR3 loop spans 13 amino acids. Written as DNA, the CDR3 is TGTGCCAGCAGTTCCGTTCGAGAATCCCAGCAGTATTTT. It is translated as CASSSVRESQQYF.

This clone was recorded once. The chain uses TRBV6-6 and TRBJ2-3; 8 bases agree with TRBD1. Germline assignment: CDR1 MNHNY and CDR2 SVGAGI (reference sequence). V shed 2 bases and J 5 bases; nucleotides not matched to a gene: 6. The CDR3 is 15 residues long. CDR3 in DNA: TGTGCCAGCAGTTACATCAGGGGGCGTATAGATACGCAGTATTTT. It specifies CASSYIRGRIDTQYF.

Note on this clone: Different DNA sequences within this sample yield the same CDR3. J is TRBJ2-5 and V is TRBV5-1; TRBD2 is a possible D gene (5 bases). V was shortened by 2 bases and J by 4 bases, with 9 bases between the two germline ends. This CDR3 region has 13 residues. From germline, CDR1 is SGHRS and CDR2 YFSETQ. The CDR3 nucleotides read TGCGCCAGCAGCTTAAATCGGGGAGAGACCCAGTACTTC. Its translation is CASSLNRGETQYF.